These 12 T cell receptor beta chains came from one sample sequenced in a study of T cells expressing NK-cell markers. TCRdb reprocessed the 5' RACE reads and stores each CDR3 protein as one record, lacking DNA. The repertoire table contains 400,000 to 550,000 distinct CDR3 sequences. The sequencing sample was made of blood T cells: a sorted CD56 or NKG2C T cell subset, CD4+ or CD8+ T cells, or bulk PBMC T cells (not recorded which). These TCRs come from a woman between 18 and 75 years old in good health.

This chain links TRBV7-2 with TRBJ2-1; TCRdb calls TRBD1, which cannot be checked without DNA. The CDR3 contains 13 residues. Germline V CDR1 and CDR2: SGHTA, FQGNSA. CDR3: CASSLSGVEEQFF.

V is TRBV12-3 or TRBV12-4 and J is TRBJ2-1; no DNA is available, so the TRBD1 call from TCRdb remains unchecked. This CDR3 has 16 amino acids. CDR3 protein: CASRAPGSGSYNEQFF.

The CDR3: CSVVPAGASTDTQYF. V is TRBV29-1 and J is TRBJ2-3; TCRdb picks TRBD2, but there is no DNA to check that call. The CDR3 is 15 residues long. Germline CDR1 and CDR2: SQVTM and ANQGSEA.

The CDR3 here is CASSQGGVANTEAFF. The chain carries TRBV7-9 and TRBJ1-1; TCRdb's D call of TRBD1 is untestable without DNA. The germline V gene has CDR1 SEHNR and CDR2 FQNEAQ (reference sequence). This CDR3 is built from 15 residues.

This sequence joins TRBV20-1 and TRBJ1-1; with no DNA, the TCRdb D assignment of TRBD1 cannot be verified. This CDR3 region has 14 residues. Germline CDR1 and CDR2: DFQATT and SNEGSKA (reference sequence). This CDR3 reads CSAHTPDKNTEAFF.

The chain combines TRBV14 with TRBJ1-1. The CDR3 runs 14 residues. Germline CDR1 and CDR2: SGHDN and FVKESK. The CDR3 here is CASKKEIANTEAFF.

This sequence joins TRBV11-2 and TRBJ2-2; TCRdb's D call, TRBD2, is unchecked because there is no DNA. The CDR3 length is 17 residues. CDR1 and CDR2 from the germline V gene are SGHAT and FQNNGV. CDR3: CASSLDRKRLNTGELFF.

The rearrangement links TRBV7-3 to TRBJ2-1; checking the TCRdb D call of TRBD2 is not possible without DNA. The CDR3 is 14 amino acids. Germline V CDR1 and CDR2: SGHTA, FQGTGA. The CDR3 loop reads CASSLTSGSNEQFF. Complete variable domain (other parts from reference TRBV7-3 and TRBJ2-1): GAGVSQTPSNKVTEKGKYVELRCDPISGHTALYWYRQSLGQGPEFLIYFQGTGAADDSGLPNDRFFAVRPEGSVSTLKIQRTERGDSAVYLCASSLTSGSNEQFFGPGTRLTVL.

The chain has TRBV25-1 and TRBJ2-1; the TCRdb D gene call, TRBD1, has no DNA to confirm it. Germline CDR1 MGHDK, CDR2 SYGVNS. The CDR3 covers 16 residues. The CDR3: CASSESGGTGRNEQFF.

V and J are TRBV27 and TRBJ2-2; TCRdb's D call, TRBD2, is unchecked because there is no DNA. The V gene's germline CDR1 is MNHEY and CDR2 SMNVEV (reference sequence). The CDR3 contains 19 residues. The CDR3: CASSASHDASGVGTGELFF.

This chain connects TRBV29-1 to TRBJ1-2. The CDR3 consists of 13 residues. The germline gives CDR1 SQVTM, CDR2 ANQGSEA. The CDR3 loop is CSVRRDLRYGYTF.

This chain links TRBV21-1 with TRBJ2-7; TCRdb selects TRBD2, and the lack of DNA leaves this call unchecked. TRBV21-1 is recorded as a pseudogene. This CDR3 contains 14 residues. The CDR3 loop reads CASSARDGTYEQYF.